The 27 T cell receptor beta chains given below trace back to one sample, sequenced in a study of blood T cell repertoires in COVID-19 (dated by TCRdb to 2018 to 2020). Receptor libraries were prepared by the immunoSEQ multiplex PCR assay. TCRdb's version of the immuneACCESS table is confined to in-frame rearrangements and falls short of the full clone set. An unresolved V gene accounts for under half of the shortfall where checked; the remainder is of unknown origin. Here the sample has roughly 160,000 clones; approximately 80% occur a single time. The ten largest clones capture under 15% of the sample. Material for sequencing was PBMCs or T cells enriched from blood (not recorded which). These receptor sequences come from a woman in her sixties or seventies who had recovered from COVID-19.

This clone has only a few counts. The chain combines TRBV3-1 (or the pseudogene TRBV3-2) with TRBJ2-3; 8 nucleotides agree with TRBD2. Per the germline V gene, CDR1 is LGHDT and CDR2 is YNNKEL (reference sequence). V was pared by 5 bases and J by 2 bases, with 6 bases of the junction left unmatched. This CDR3 is 15 amino acids long. CDR3 in DNA: TGTGCCAGCAGCGAGACGGGGGGGCTCACAGATACGCAGTATTTT. Translated: CASSETGGLTDTQYF.

V is TRBV18 and J is TRBJ2-7, with a possible D match to TRBD1 (5 bases). Germline assignment: CDR1 KGHSH and CDR2 LQKENI. The CDR3 loop spans 16 amino acids. Trimming took 3 bases from V and 5 from J, leaving 20 bases between them. The DNA for the CDR3 is TGTGCCAGCTCACCGTTAGGTAGCTGGCAGGGTAACGAGCAGTACTTC. As protein: CASSPLGSWQGNEQYF.

The rearrangement links TRBV10-2 to TRBJ1-3, with 11 bases identical to TRBD1. V shed 6 bases and J 7 bases; nucleotides not matched to a gene: 2. The length of the CDR3 is 13 residues. Germline V gene lookup returns CDR1 WSHSY and CDR2 SAAADI. The CDR3 loop is CASSGQGANTIYF. The CDR3 nucleotides read TGCGCCAGCAGCGGACAGGGGGCCAACACCATATATTTT.

The chain is built from TRBV19 and TRBJ1-5; D possibly corresponds to TRBD1 (5 bases). The CDR3 has 12 residues. Trimming removed 3 bases from V and 7 bases from J, with 7 bases in between. Germline-derived CDR1 and CDR2 are LNHDA and SQIVND (reference sequence). CDR3 nucleotides: TGTGCCAGTAGTATGGGGGGGCAGCCCCAGCATTTT. This encodes CASSMGGQPQHF.

This chain links TRBV11-1 with TRBJ1-1, with D perhaps matching TRBD1 (5 bases). The CDR3 is made up of 15 amino acids. Germline CDR1 reads SGHAT; CDR2 reads FQDESV (reference sequence). The V and J ends lost 0 bases and 8 bases respectively, with 16 bases between them. The CDR3 sequence: CASSLAEGQGTEAFF. In DNA form, the CDR3 reads TGTGCCAGCAGCTTAGCGGAAGGTCAGGGTACAGAAGCTTTCTTT. The full variable domain, completed using reference TRBV11-1 and TRBJ1-1, is EAEVAQSPRYKITEKSQAVAFWCDPISGHATLYWYRQILGQGPELLVQFQDESVVDDSQLPKDRFSAERLKGVDSTLKIQPAELGDSAMYLCASSLAEGQGTEAFFGQGTRLTVV.

This rearrangement joins TRBV28 to TRBJ1-2; D is perhaps TRBD1 (5 bases). The length of the CDR3 is 14 residues. The germline CDR1 and CDR2 sequences are MDHEN and SYDVKM. Trimming removed 5 bases from V and 3 bases from J, with 13 bases in between. CDR3 residues: CASSAGGGDYGYTF. The CDR3 DNA sequence: TGTGCCAGCAGTGCCGGTGGGGGGGACTATGGCTACACCTTC.

Only one count was recorded for this clone. This chain connects TRBV3-1 (or the pseudogene TRBV3-2) to TRBJ2-5; D might be TRBD2 (6 bases). Trimming pared 6 bases from V and 2 bases from J, leaving 19 bases between. This CDR3 has 16 residues. Germline CDR1 LGHDT, CDR2 YNNKEL (reference sequence). The CDR3 region is CASSQSGSGYQETQYF. CDR3 DNA: TGTGCCAGCAGTCAGTCGGGGAGCGGGTATCAAGAGACCCAGTACTTC.

The chain employs TRBV5-8 and TRBJ1-5; D is undetermined. CDR3 size: 14 residues. The V end lost 2 bases, the J end lost 3 bases, and 9 bases lay between the germline ends. Germline lookup yields CDR1 SGHTS and CDR2 YDEGEE. This chain's CDR3 is CASSFRGINQPQHF. The CDR3 DNA is TGTGCCAGCAGCTTCAGAGGGATCAATCAGCCCCAGCATTTT.

The chain links TRBV2 to TRBJ2-1; 9 nucleotides match TRBD2. The germline V gene encodes CDR1 SNHLY and CDR2 FYNNEI. V gave up 4 bases and J gave up 3 bases; unmatched junction bases: 7. The CDR3 totals 16 residues. The CDR3: CASSVAGAILYNEQFF. DNA of the CDR3: TGTGCCAGCAGTGTAGCGGGGGCGATCCTCTACAATGAGCAGTTCTTC.

This clone has just a few counts. The CDR3: CASSRGFGNTIYF. As DNA, the CDR3 is TGTGCCAGCAGCAGGGGGTTCGGAAACACCATATATTTT. The rearrangement uses TRBV6-2 or TRBV6-3 and TRBJ1-3; TRBD1 aligns across 7 bases. The V segment lost 6 bases and the J segment 4 bases; nucleotides outside the gene matches: 3. There are 13 residues in the CDR3. CDR1 MNHEY and CDR2 SVGEGT come from the germline V gene.

This rearrangement joins TRBV9 to TRBJ1-1; no clear D. The CDR3 totals 11 residues. The V and J ends lost 7 bases and 6 bases respectively, with 10 bases between them. In germline, CDR1 is SGDLS, CDR2 YYNGEE. The CDR3 nucleotides read TGTGCCAGCGGTGAGGGTGCTGAAGCTTTCTTT. It encodes CASGEGAEAFF.

In its sample, this clone was seen many times. The chain uses TRBV4-1 and TRBJ2-1, with TRBD2 matching over 10 bases. The germline V gene encodes CDR1 MGHRA and CDR2 YSYEKL. The CDR3 has 16 residues. With V trimmed by 0 bases and J by 8 bases, 7 bases remained unmatched. CDR3 sequence reads: CASSQDTSGMGDEQFF. CDR3 nucleotide sequence: TGCGCCAGCAGCCAAGATACTAGCGGGATGGGCGATGAGCAGTTCTTC.

The chain employs TRBV4-1 and TRBJ1-6, with 7 bases identical to TRBD1. CDR1 MGHRA and CDR2 YSYEKL come from the germline V gene. After removal of 0 bases from V and 12 bases from J, the junction contained 11 bases not matched to a gene. The CDR3 consists of 16 residues. CDR3 DNA: TGCGCCAGCAGCCAAGATCCGGGACAGAGACATTTACCCCTCCACTTT. Translation: CASSQDPGQRHLPLHF.

The chain couples TRBV5-1 to TRBJ1-4; 8 bases line up with TRBD1. Per the germline V gene, CDR1 is SGHRS and CDR2 is YFSETQ. V lost 4 bases to trimming and J lost 4 bases; unmatched junction nucleotides: 3. The CDR3 covers 14 residues. The CDR3 protein is CASSGTGGNEKLFF. Here the CDR3 DNA reads TGCGCCAGCAGCGGTACAGGGGGTAATGAAAAACTGTTTTTT. The variable domain in full, completed from reference TRBV5-1 and TRBJ1-4, reads KAGVTQTPRYLIKTRGQQVTLSCSPISGHRSVSWYQQTPGQGLQFLFEYFSETQRNKGNFPGRFSGRQFSNSRSEMNVSTLELGDSALYLCASSGTGGNEKLFFGSGTQLSVL.

V and J are TRBV4-1 and TRBJ2-4; tentative D call: TRBD2 (5 bases). CDR3 length: 19 residues. Trimming stripped 1 base from V and 0 bases from J, with 19 bases between. Germline V gene sequence: CDR1 MGHRA, CDR2 YSYEKL. In DNA, the CDR3 is TGCGCCAGCAGCCAAGGTATAAATGTCCTAGCCGGAGCCAAAAACATTCAGTACTTC. This translates into CASSQGINVLAGAKNIQYF.

The chain has TRBV6-5 and TRBJ2-3; possibly TRBD1 for D (5 bases). This CDR3 contains 13 residues. The V gene's germline CDR1 is MNHEY and CDR2 SVGAGI. V lost 5 bases, J lost 4 bases, and 10 bases lay in between. CDR3 bases: TGTGCCAGCAGTCCCCAGGGCCCAGATACGCAGTATTTT. It encodes CASSPQGPDTQYF.

This clone was picked up a small number of times. This chain links TRBV6-5 with TRBJ1-1; TRBD1 agrees at 7 bases. Losses at the gene ends were 4 bases for V and 2 bases for J; bases not matched to a gene: 7. The CDR3 consists of 15 residues. Germline-derived CDR1 and CDR2 are MNHEY and SVGAGI. The CDR3 nucleotides are TGTGCCAGCAGTTTCGAACAGGGGCCCAACACTGAAGCTTTCTTT. It encodes CASSFEQGPNTEAFF.

The rearrangement uses TRBV27 and TRBJ1-5, with 7 bases matching TRBD1. CDR1 MNHEY and CDR2 SMNVEV come from the germline V gene (reference sequence). J was trimmed by 6 bases and V by 3 bases; bases with no gene match: 5. This CDR3 region has 14 residues. CDR3 region: CASSLGQPGQPQHF. The CDR3 DNA reads TGTGCCAGCAGTTTGGGACAGCCGGGTCAGCCCCAGCATTTT.

This chain uses TRBV2 with TRBJ2-7, with a tentative D call TRBD1 (6 bases). Germline V gene lookup returns CDR1 SNHLY and CDR2 FYNNEI. With 3 bases removed from V and 5 bases from J, the gap between germline ends came to 17 bases. The CDR3 totals 15 residues. DNA for the CDR3: TGTGCCAGCAGTGATAGTGTTACAGGGTTCGACGAGCAGTACTTC. It encodes CASSDSVTGFDEQYF.

The chain links TRBV7-2 to TRBJ1-2; D is ambiguous. The CDR3 covers 13 residues. Looked up from germline, CDR1 is SGHTA and CDR2 is FQGNSA. The V gene lost 5 bases and the J gene lost 10 bases, with 17 bases spanning the gap. Here the CDR3 reads CASSAIYSGDYTF. The CDR3 DNA reads as TGTGCCAGCAGCGCGATATACAGCGGAGACTACACCTTC.

The rearrangement uses TRBV6-1 and TRBJ2-1; D is undetermined. The CDR3 extends over 13 amino acids. Per germline, CDR1 MNHNS and CDR2 SASEGT. Trimming cost V 2 bases and J 6 bases, with 8 bases left between them. DNA of the CDR3: TGTGCCAGCAGTGAACAATCGAGCAATGAGCAGTTCTTC. Amino acids: CASSEQSSNEQFF.

The chain is built from TRBV11-3 and TRBJ2-1; 8 bases are shared with TRBD2. The CDR3 consists of 16 residues. Trimming at V came to 4 bases and at J to 4 bases, leaving 9 bases not matched to a gene. Germline CDR1 reads SGHNT; CDR2 reads YENEEA. The DNA for the CDR3 is TGTGCCAGCAGCTCGGGGGGGCGTAGTTCGTACAATGAGCAGTTCTTC. Residues: CASSSGGRSSYNEQFF.

This sequence joins TRBV11-3 and TRBJ2-1, with a tentative D call TRBD2 (5 bases). Trimming cost V 4 bases and J 7 bases, with 8 bases left between them. The CDR3 is 12 amino acids. Germline V gene data show CDR1 as SGHNT and CDR2 as YENEEA. CDR3 residues: CASSSTSNEQFF. CDR3 DNA sequence: TGTGCCAGCAGCTCCACTAGTAATGAGCAGTTCTTC.

The chain joins TRBV5-4 to TRBJ2-2; 10 bases align to TRBD1. Germline loops: CDR1 SGHNT, CDR2 YYREEE (reference sequence). The CDR3 spans 15 residues. V lost 3 bases, J lost 4 bases, and 3 bases stayed unmatched. This chain's CDR3 is CASSWDRGSTGELFF. CDR3 nucleotide sequence: TGTGCCAGCAGCTGGGACAGGGGAAGCACCGGGGAGCTGTTTTTT. The full variable domain, rest sourced from reference TRBV5-4 and TRBJ2-2, is ETGVTQSPTHLIKTRGQQVTLRCSSQSGHNTVSWYQQALGQGPQFIFQYYREEENGRGNFPPRFSGLQFPNYSSELNVNALELDDSALYLCASSWDRGSTGELFFGEGSRLTVL.

The J gene is TRBJ2-1, the V gene TRBV5-4; TRBD2 agrees at 9 bases. Trimming removed 0 bases from V and 9 bases from J; junction bases left unmatched: 4. The V gene's germline CDR1 is SGHNT and CDR2 YYREEE (reference sequence). The CDR3 is made up of 14 amino acids. As DNA, the CDR3 is TGTGCCAGCAGCTTGGGGCTAGCGGGGAGTGAGCAGTTCTTC. Translating it yields CASSLGLAGSEQFF.

The chain recombines TRBV5-4 with TRBJ2-7; TRBD2 aligns across 9 bases. The CDR3 length is 15 residues. The germline V gene has CDR1 SGHNT and CDR2 YYREEE (reference sequence). J was trimmed by 4 bases and V by 1 base; bases with no gene match: 6. In nucleotides, the CDR3 is TGTGCCAGCAGCTTGTGGGCGGGAGGGCCGTACGAGCAGTACTTC. This translates into CASSLWAGGPYEQYF.

The V call is TRBV5-1, the J call TRBJ2-7, with D perhaps matching TRBD2 (6 bases). Trimming removed 4 bases from V and 2 bases from J, with 10 bases in between. The CDR3 has 13 amino acids. The germline gives CDR1 SGHRS, CDR2 YFSETQ. CDR3 nucleotides: TGCGCCAGCAGCCGGGACTTAACCTACGAGCAGTACTTC. Its translation: CASSRDLTYEQYF. The variable domain in full, with the rest retrieved from reference TRBV5-1 and TRBJ2-7, is KAGVTQTPRYLIKTRGQQVTLSCSPISGHRSVSWYQQTPGQGLQFLFEYFSETQRNKGNFPGRFSGRQFSNSRSEMNVSTLELGDSALYLCASSRDLTYEQYFGPGTRLTVT.